A selection of T cell receptor beta chains follows, all from one sample in a study of cytomegalovirus exposure and HLA in healthy donors. TCRdb keeps only in-frame clones here, not all; method: immunoSEQ multiplex PCR. The sample records around 150,000 clones, 86% being singletons. Sequencing input: PBMCs. All receptors derive from a young woman in good health and CMV-seronegative. Each CDR3 is given with its conserved first and last residue. A D gene is named only where the DNA matches it firmly. Rows give clone size only sometimes, using once, few, many, or a class for an expanded clone.

j_gene: TRBJ1-2
d_gene: .
abundance: once
v_gene: TRBV27
CDR3nt: TGTGCCAGCAGTCCTACCGGGACCGCAAATAACTATGGCTACACCTTC
CDR3aa: CASSPTGTANNYGYTF

j_gene: TRBJ2-3
d_gene: .
abundance: .
v_gene: TRBV7-2
CDR3nt: TGTGCCAGCAGCCCCAGTGGGGATACGCAGTATTTT
CDR3aa: CASSPSGDTQYF

j_gene: TRBJ1-2
d_gene: .
abundance: .
v_gene: TRBV5-4
CDR3nt: TGTGCCAGCAGCTTGGCGTCCATGCTAGATGGCTACACCTTC
CDR3aa: CASSLASMLDGYTF

j_gene: TRBJ2-1
d_gene: TRBD2
abundance: .
v_gene: TRBV7-2
CDR3nt: TGTGCCAGCAGCGGGACTAGCGGGAAAAAGCAGTTCTTC
CDR3aa: CASSGTSGKKQFF

j_gene: TRBJ2-7
d_gene: .
abundance: .
v_gene: TRBV15
CDR3nt: TGTGCCACCAGCAGAGTGGGTCAGCCCTACGAGCAGTACTTC
CDR3aa: CATSRVGQPYEQYF

j_gene: TRBJ2-6
d_gene: .
abundance: .
v_gene: TRBV28
CDR3nt: TGTGCCAGCAGTTTCGGAGGGAACGCCAACGTCCTGACTTTC
CDR3aa: CASSFGGNANVLTF

j_gene: TRBJ1-2
d_gene: TRBD1
abundance: .
v_gene: TRBV18
CDR3nt: TGTGCCAGCTCCCCGGACAGGGGAGAAGTCGGCGGCTACACCTTC
CDR3aa: CASSPDRGEVGGYTF

j_gene: TRBJ1-3
d_gene: .
abundance: .
v_gene: TRBV4-1
CDR3nt: TGCGCCAGCAGCCCTGTGGAGAAGGGTTTGAGCTCTGGAAACACCATATATTTT
CDR3aa: CASSPVEKGLSSGNTIYF

j_gene: TRBJ1-2
d_gene: .
abundance: few
v_gene: TRBV5-6
CDR3nt: TGTGCCAGCAGCCTCGCGGGTGGGACTCTCCACACCTTC
CDR3aa: CASSLAGGTLHTF

j_gene: TRBJ1-1
d_gene: .
abundance: many
v_gene: TRBV27
CDR3nt: TGTGCCAGCAGTTTCGTACCACGACGGCCCAACACTGAAGCTTTCTTT
CDR3aa: CASSFVPRRPNTEAFF

j_gene: TRBJ2-7
d_gene: TRBD1
abundance: .
v_gene: TRBV6-1
CDR3nt: TGTGCCAGCAAAAACCGGGACAGGGGCTACGAGCAGTACTTC
CDR3aa: CASKNRDRGYEQYF

j_gene: TRBJ1-2
d_gene: .
abundance: .
v_gene: TRBV20-1
CDR3nt: TGCAGTGCTACAACTCCCGGCTACACCTTC
CDR3aa: CSATTPGYTF

j_gene: TRBJ2-2
d_gene: .
abundance: .
v_gene: TRBV12-5
CDR3nt: TGTGCTAGTGGTTTGGTACTCACAGGGGAGGACACCGGGGAGCTGTTTTTT
CDR3aa: CASGLVLTGEDTGELFF

j_gene: TRBJ2-1
d_gene: TRBD2
abundance: .
v_gene: TRBV15
CDR3nt: TGTGCCACCAGCAGAGATCAAGTGGCTAGCGGGAGCTCTGGTGAGCAGTTCTTC
CDR3aa: CATSRDQVASGSSGEQFF

j_gene: TRBJ1-5
d_gene: .
abundance: few
v_gene: TRBV30
CDR3nt: TGTGCCTGGAGCGGGCAGGGCGCCCGAGATCAGCCCCAGCATTTT
CDR3aa: CAWSGQGARDQPQHF

j_gene: TRBJ2-5
d_gene: .
abundance: .
v_gene: TRBV7-2
CDR3nt: TGTGCCAGCAGCTCCCCGACTAGTTGGGAGACCCAGTACTTC
CDR3aa: CASSSPTSWETQYF

j_gene: TRBJ2-1
d_gene: TRBD2
abundance: .
v_gene: TRBV9
CDR3nt: TGTGCCAGCAGCCCAGGGGCGGGAGGCCCTAGGGATGAGCAGTTCTTC
CDR3aa: CASSPGAGGPRDEQFF

j_gene: TRBJ1-2
d_gene: .
abundance: .
v_gene: TRBV6-5
CDR3nt: TGTGCCAGCATAAAAGACCTCGTCTACACCTTC
CDR3aa: CASIKDLVYTF

j_gene: TRBJ2-5
d_gene: TRBD1
abundance: .
v_gene: TRBV7-6
CDR3nt: TGTGCCAGCAGCCAGATGTGGGACAGTAAAGAGACCCAGTACTTC
CDR3aa: CASSQMWDSKETQYF

j_gene: TRBJ1-1
d_gene: .
abundance: few
v_gene: TRBV11-1
CDR3nt: TGTGCCAGCAGCTTCCGCACTGAAGCTTTCTTT
CDR3aa: CASSFRTEAFF

j_gene: TRBJ1-2
d_gene: .
abundance: .
v_gene: TRBV29-1
CDR3nt: TGCAGCGTCCTAACAGGGCCCCAAAACTATGGCTACACCTTC
CDR3aa: CSVLTGPQNYGYTF

j_gene: TRBJ2-1
d_gene: TRBD2
abundance: .
v_gene: TRBV5-4
CDR3nt: TGTGCCAGCAGCTTGGCCGGGGGGGTTGAGTTCTTC
CDR3aa: CASSLAGGVEFF